These 16 T cell receptor beta chains came from one sample sequenced in a study of blood T cells in healthy people across ages. The use of a sample-barcoded 5' primer and a J-beta primer mix characterized a second PCR of roughly 7 to 11 cycles. TCRdb ran MiXCR on the 5' RACE reads and lists one entry per CDR3 protein. The table lists around 1.7 million distinct CDR3 sequences, 25% to 30% of them singletons. The sequenced sample consisted of blood. These receptors all come from a woman aged 25 to 45 in good health.

This clonotype has at least ten counts. The V call is TRBV7-6, the J call TRBJ2-7; tentative D call: TRBD1 (6 bases). Trimming left V 0 bases short and J 4 bases short, with 22 bases between. Germline V gene lookup returns CDR1 SGHVS and CDR2 FNYEAQ. This CDR3 is 18 amino acids long. CDR3 region: CASSLAGAESYTSYEQYF. As DNA, the CDR3 is TGTGCCAGCAGCTTAGCGGGGGCGGAGTCATATACTTCTTACGAGCAGTACTTC.

On this clonotype: At one end the junction does not follow the germline gene, possibly because of a read error. The chain combines TRBV12-3 or TRBV12-4 with TRBJ1-5, with 7 bases matching TRBD1. CDR3 length equals 13 residues. CDR3 in amino acids: CASSLGQREPRHF. The CDR3 DNA is TGTGCCAGCAGTTTGGGACAGAGAGAGCCCCGGCATTTT.

This clonotype was detected a few times. The chain has TRBV21-1 and TRBJ1-2. TRBV21-1 is an annotated pseudogene. The CDR3 is 16 residues long. The CDR3 reads CASSARSRLIGYGYTF. The DNA of the CDR3 is TGTGCCAGCAGCGCCAGGAGTCGTCTGATTGGCTATGGCTACACCTTC.

With respect to this clonotype: Its ends do not fully match the called genes, so a read error is possible. V usage is TRBV28 and J usage is TRBJ2-7; 13 bases agree with TRBD2. The CDR3 runs 14 residues. Germline CDR1 and CDR2: MDHEN and SYDVKM. CDR3 DNA: TGTGCCAGCAGCGGACTAGCGGGGGTATACGAGCGGTACTTC. This encodes CASSGLAGVYERYF.

This clonotype was picked up many times. The rearrangement joins TRBV5-1 to TRBJ2-7; D possibly matches TRBD1 or TRBD2 (5 bases each). Germline V gives CDR1 SGHRS, CDR2 YFSETQ. This CDR3 is 12 amino acids long. Trimming pared 3 bases from V and 5 bases from J, leaving 9 bases between. The CDR3 here is CASSWGNDEQYF. In DNA form, the CDR3 reads TGCGCCAGCAGCTGGGGGAATGACGAGCAGTACTTC.

With respect to this clonotype: The junction departs from germline at one end; a sequencing error may be responsible. The chain couples TRBV12-3 or TRBV12-4 to TRBJ2-3; tentatively, D is TRBD2 (5 bases). This CDR3 is 16 amino acids long. The chain's CDR3 is CASSSGNPVGTDAQYF. CDR3 sequence (DNA): TGTGCCAGCAGTTCCGGGAATCCGGTGGGCACAGATGCGCAGTATTTT.

This clonotype was counted only a few times. The chain combines TRBV6-2 or TRBV6-3 with TRBJ2-2, with 7 nucleotides matching TRBD1. Germline lookup yields CDR1 MNHEY and CDR2 SVGEGT. This CDR3 spans 15 amino acids. The J segment lost 7 bases and the V segment lost 5 bases, leaving 10 bases of the junction unmatched. The chain's CDR3 is CASSLDRDIGGELFF. CDR3 DNA sequence: TGTGCCAGCAGTCTCGACAGGGATATCGGCGGGGAGCTGTTTTTT.

The chain combines TRBV7-2 with TRBJ1-2, with 10 bases aligning to TRBD1. Germline CDR1 is SGHTA and CDR2 is FQGNSA. V gave up 2 bases and J gave up 7 bases; unmatched junction bases: 7. The CDR3 totals 15 residues. CDR3 amino acids: CASSLLGTGAPGYTF. CDR3 nucleotide sequence: TGTGCCAGCAGCTTACTCGGGACAGGGGCACCTGGCTACACCTTC.

This clonotype was detected ten times or more. V gene TRBV7-9 combines with J gene TRBJ2-6; a weak D match, TRBD1 (6 bases). Between the trimmed V and J ends, which lost 6 bases and 0 bases, there was a span of 18 bases. Germline values: CDR1 SEHNR, CDR2 FQNEAQ (reference sequence). The CDR3 covers 18 residues. The CDR3 bases are TGTGCCAGCAGGCGCCCCGGGACACGGACCTCTGGGGCCAACGTCCTGACTTTC. Protein sequence: CASRRPGTRTSGANVLTF.

This clonotype was detected ten times or more. The rearrangement uses TRBV5-1 and TRBJ2-3; D is undetermined. Trimming removed 3 bases at V and 3 bases at J, with 14 bases between. The V gene's germline CDR1 is SGHRS and CDR2 YFSETQ. The CDR3 consists of 15 residues. The CDR3 reads CASSSVASETDTQYF. CDR3 nucleotides: TGCGCCAGCAGCTCTGTTGCCAGTGAGACAGATACGCAGTATTTT. Full variable domain (missing parts from reference TRBV5-1 and TRBJ2-3): KAGVTQTPRYLIKTRGQQVTLSCSPISGHRSVSWYQQTPGQGLQFLFEYFSETQRNKGNFPGRFSGRQFSNSRSEMNVSTLELGDSALYLCASSSVASETDTQYFGPGTRLTVL.

This clonotype was picked up a small number of times. The chain has TRBV6-4 and TRBJ2-3; D gene unclear. CDR1 MRHNA and CDR2 SNTAGT come from the germline V gene. There are 16 residues in the CDR3. Trimming took 0 bases from V and 3 from J, leaving 13 bases between them. The CDR3: CASSDSPRWATDTQYF. The CDR3, as DNA: TGTGCCAGCAGTGACTCGCCTCGGTGGGCTACAGATACGCAGTATTTT.

Comments on this clonotype: A clone one base away is much larger, so this may be a read error. The chain has TRBV5-1 and TRBJ2-5; TRBD1 or TRBD2 may be the D gene (5 bases each). The CDR3 is 11 residues long. Germline V gives CDR1 SGHRS, CDR2 YFSETQ. The CDR3 DNA reads TGCGCCAGCGGGGACGGAGAGTCCCAGTACTTC. It is translated as CASGDGESQYF.

This clonotype turned up a few times. The chain is built from TRBV18 and TRBJ2-4, with 8 bases aligning to TRBD1. This CDR3 region has 13 residues. Germline-derived CDR1 and CDR2 are KGHSH and LQKENI. Unmatched junction bases numbered 9, after V lost 2 bases and J lost 15 bases. This CDR3 is CASSPDGQGHSYF. For the CDR3, the DNA is TGTGCCAGCTCACCAGACGGACAGGGCCACTCGTACTTC.

This clonotype was recorded many times. The CDR3 DNA is TGCAGCGGTAGACCAGGAGATAACACTGAAGCTTTCTTT. Protein: CSGRPGDNTEAFF. V usage is TRBV29-1 and J usage is TRBJ1-1; D is unclear. V was shortened by 7 bases and J by 2 bases, with 14 bases between the two germline ends. Germline V gives CDR1 SQVTM, CDR2 ANQGSEA. This CDR3 contains 13 residues.

The J gene is TRBJ1-1, the V gene TRBV7-2; D uncertain. CDR3 length: 13 amino acids. V was shortened by 5 bases and J by 4 bases, with 11 bases between the two germline ends. CDR1 is SGHTA and CDR2 is FQGNSA in the germline V gene. The CDR3 protein is CASSPSRSTEAFF. CDR3 coding DNA: TGTGCCAGCAGCCCTTCAAGGAGCACTGAAGCTTTCTTT.

This clonotype was observed a handful of times. V gene TRBV7-2 combines with J gene TRBJ1-1; 7 bases agree with TRBD1. CDR3 length: 16 residues. CDR1 is SGHTA, CDR2 FQGNSA, per germline. Losses at the gene ends were 3 bases for V and 8 bases for J; bases not matched to a gene: 15. Written as DNA, the CDR3 is TGTGCCAGCAGCTTTGGCCTAGGCGGGACAGAACTAGAAGCTTTCTTT. It is translated as CASSFGLGGTELEAFF.